This entry is about one TCR beta chain. Antigen specificity is unknown. One end of the junction is discordant with germline, which a read error may explain. Amplification of TCR beta used genomic DNA extracted from peripheral blood. The sample originates from a study of T cell repertoires in aging, cancer and after chemotherapy. In the study overall: Over several months to years, re-sampled healthy donor repertoires clearly shared clones.

Overall study findings and caveats: Age-matched healthy donors had significantly more diverse, less clonal blood TCR repertoires than untreated cancer patients.

The CDR3 sequence is 17 residues long. CDR1 and CDR2 (germline): KGHDR, SFDVKD. Multiplex touch-down PCR with TRB-A/B primers amplified rearranged V-D-J TRB sequences. TCRdb used MiXCR to reprocess the multiplex PCR reads, holding one entry per CDR3 protein. The sample contains about 13,000 distinct CDR3 sequences, 26% of which appear only once. The gene calls are TRBV24-1 and TRBJ2-2; 10 bases fit TRBD2. The sequenced sample was blood. This TCR derives from a human donor in good health. The CDR3 spells CATSDPIISGGTGEPFF. Here the CDR3 DNA reads TGTGCCACCAGTGACCCGATTATTAGCGGGGGGACCGGGGAGCCGTTTTTT.